The 27 T cell receptor beta chains listed next were all sequenced from one sample in a study of T cell changes during pregnancy in multiple sclerosis. Sequencing used immunoSEQ multiplex PCR; TCRdb keeps in-frame clones, though not all of them. The data hold 20,000 to 30,000 clones, with more than 90% observed a single time. Sequences were derived from CD8+ T cells from peripheral blood mononuclear cells, sampled in the third trimester of pregnancy. The receptors shown here come from a female donor in good health, enrolled as a control in a pregnancy study.

The genes are TRBV28 and TRBJ1-4; a weak D match, TRBD1 (6 bases). With 6 bases removed from V and 7 bases from J, the gap between germline ends came to 18 bases. This CDR3 has 15 residues. The V gene's germline CDR1 is MDHEN and CDR2 SYDVKM. The CDR3 DNA follows: TGTGCCAGCAGGCTACAGGGCGAGGGATTTGAAAAACTGTTTTTT. Its protein product is CASRLQGEGFEKLFF. Filled out from reference TRBV28 and TRBJ1-4, the complete variable domain reads DVKVTQSSRYLVKRTGEKVFLECVQDMDHENMFWYRQDPGLGLRLIYFSYDVKMKEKGDIPEGYSVSREKKERFSLILESASTNQTSMYLCASRLQGEGFEKLFFGSGTQLSVL.

The chain combines TRBV19 with TRBJ2-1, with 13 bases fitting TRBD2. The length of the CDR3 is 17 residues. Germline-derived CDR1 and CDR2 are LNHDA and SQIVND (reference sequence). Trimming took 6 bases from V and 9 from J; bases not matched to a gene: 14. In DNA form, the CDR3 reads TGTGCCAGTAGCGTCACTAGCGGGGGGGCCAGAGAAAGTGAGCAGTTCTTC. Amino acid sequence: CASSVTSGGARESEQFF.

The chain uses TRBV18 and TRBJ1-1; D not certain. V was pared by 0 bases and J by 7 bases, with 12 bases between. Germline V gene data show CDR1 as KGHSH and CDR2 as LQKENI. The CDR3 runs to 14 residues. CDR3 residues: CASSPPFDMREAFF. CDR3 DNA: TGTGCCAGCTCACCACCCTTTGACATGCGTGAAGCTTTCTTT. Based on the CDR3 plus reference TRBV18 and TRBJ1-1, the full variable domain is NAGVMQNPRHLVRRRGQEARLRCSPMKGHSHVYWYRQLPEEGLKFMVYLQKENIIDESGMPKERFSAEFPKEGPSILRIQQVVRGDSAAYFCASSPPFDMREAFFGQGTRLTVV.

V and J are TRBV21-1 and TRBJ2-7; whether TRBD2, the table's D call, matches the DNA was not checked. TRBV21-1 is assigned pseudogene status. The CDR3 loop spans 15 amino acids. CDR3 DNA: TGTGCCAGAAGAATCTATAGCGGGGAAACCTACGAGCAGTACTTC. Protein: CARRIYSGETYEQYF.

The CDR3 nucleotides read TGTGCCAGCAGCTTGACAGGACATTCTAACTATGGCTACACCTTC. It codes for CASSLTGHSNYGYTF. The J gene is TRBJ1-2, the V gene TRBV5-8; D perhaps matches TRBD1 (5 bases). Germline assignment: CDR1 SGHTS and CDR2 YDEGEE. The CDR3 loop spans 15 amino acids. Trimming took off 1 base at V and 0 bases at J, with 10 bases between the two ends.

This clone has only one observation. The V gene is TRBV19, the J gene TRBJ2-1, with TRBD2 matching over 11 bases. The CDR3 totals 14 residues. V was pared by 3 bases and J by 8 bases, with 3 bases of the junction left unmatched. Germline lookup yields CDR1 LNHDA and CDR2 SQIVND (reference sequence). CDR3 region: CASSITSGSDEQFF. The CDR3 DNA follows: TGTGCCAGTAGTATCACTAGCGGGAGTGATGAGCAGTTCTTC.

This clone was picked up one time. The rearrangement links TRBV15 to TRBJ2-1; a possible D gene is TRBD1 (6 bases). The CDR3 runs to 16 residues. Trimming shortened V by 3 bases and J by 4 bases, and 16 bases separated the two germline ends. Per the germline V gene, CDR1 is LNHNV and CDR2 is YYDKDF (reference sequence). The CDR3 DNA sequence: TGTGCCACCAGCAGTGTCGTACCGGGACATTACAATGAGCAGTTCTTC. It yields the protein CATSSVVPGHYNEQFF.

V usage is TRBV28 and J usage is TRBJ2-7; D is perhaps TRBD2 (6 bases). In germline, CDR1 is MDHEN, CDR2 SYDVKM. V was shortened by 6 bases and J by 0 bases, with 15 bases between the two germline ends. The CDR3 is made up of 15 amino acids. CDR3 residues: CASSPGGTLSYEQYF. The CDR3, as DNA: TGTGCCAGCAGCCCAGGCGGGACCCTCTCCTACGAGCAGTACTTC. Based on the CDR3 plus reference TRBV28 and TRBJ2-7, the full variable domain is DVKVTQSSRYLVKRTGEKVFLECVQDMDHENMFWYRQDPGLGLRLIYFSYDVKMKEKGDIPEGYSVSREKKERFSLILESASTNQTSMYLCASSPGGTLSYEQYFGPGTRLTVT.

The J gene is TRBJ2-5, the V gene TRBV2; D is possibly TRBD2 (5 bases). CDR1 and CDR2 (germline): SNHLY, FYNNEI. The CDR3 has 13 residues. The ends were cut back, 2 bases at V and 1 base at J, with 5 bases in the middle. In DNA, the CDR3 is TGTGCCAGCAGTGAACGGGGCCAAGAGACCCAGTACTTC. Its translation is CASSERGQETQYF.

This chain links TRBV27 with TRBJ1-1, with 8 bases lining up with TRBD1. After removal of 6 bases from V and 2 bases from J, the junction contained 5 bases not matched to a gene. The germline V gene has CDR1 MNHEY and CDR2 SMNVEV (reference sequence). The CDR3 contains 14 residues. CDR3 residues: CASSLGQGNTEAFF. The CDR3 DNA sequence: TGTGCCAGCAGCCTCGGACAGGGAAACACTGAAGCTTTCTTT.

CDR3 DNA: TGCGCCAGCAGCCCAACTGGGACTGTCCTGTATGAGCAGTACTTC. Translated: CASSPTGTVLYEQYF. The V call is TRBV4-1, the J call TRBJ2-7, with a possible D match to TRBD2 (6 bases). V gave up 4 bases and J gave up 7 bases, with 20 bases separating them. CDR1 is MGHRA and CDR2 is YSYEKL in the germline V gene. This CDR3 comprises 15 residues.

The chain uses TRBV19 and TRBJ2-4; perhaps TRBD2 as D (6 bases). This CDR3 spans 15 amino acids. CDR1 and CDR2 (germline): LNHDA, SQIVND (reference sequence). V lost 3 bases and J 1 base, leaving 10 bases between the germline ends. CDR3 DNA sequence: TGTGCCAGTAGTATGGGAGGCCGTGCCAAAAACATTCAGTACTTC. It translates to CASSMGGRAKNIQYF.

The chain uses TRBV2 and TRBJ2-2; D is perhaps TRBD2 (6 bases). The germline CDR1 and CDR2 sequences are SNHLY and FYNNEI. The CDR3 covers 13 residues. The V and J ends lost 9 bases and 3 bases respectively, with 11 bases between them. CDR3 protein: CASLGGHTGELFF. CDR3 DNA sequence: TGTGCCAGTCTGGGGGGTCACACCGGGGAGCTGTTTTTT.

The chain employs TRBV28 and TRBJ2-7; TRBD1 aligns across 7 bases. This CDR3 has 13 residues. With V trimmed by 8 bases and J by 2 bases, 6 bases remained unmatched. Germline CDR1 MDHEN, CDR2 SYDVKM. The CDR3: CASGLDRTYEQYF. CDR3 in DNA: TGTGCCAGCGGGCTGGACAGGACCTACGAGCAGTACTTC.

The chain employs TRBV7-9 and TRBJ2-4; D is possibly TRBD1 (6 bases). The V gene's germline CDR1 is SEHNR and CDR2 FQNEAQ (reference sequence). Trimming stripped 1 base from V and 3 bases from J, with 13 bases between. This CDR3 is 16 amino acids long. CDR3 amino acids: CASSLGQVGNKNIQYF. The CDR3 nucleotides read TGTGCCAGCAGCTTAGGACAGGTCGGCAACAAAAACATTCAGTACTTC.

V and J are TRBV5-5 and TRBJ2-3; perhaps TRBD1 as D (6 bases). Trimming took off 1 base at V and 0 bases at J, with 21 bases between the two ends. CDR1 and CDR2 from the germline V gene are SGHKS and YYEKEE (reference sequence). The CDR3 runs 19 residues. For the CDR3, the DNA is TGTGCCAGCAGCTTGCTGCTGGTAGAGGGACACCGAAGCACAGATACGCAGTATTTT. Translated: CASSLLLVEGHRSTDTQYF.

The chain is built from TRBV19 and TRBJ2-1; 9 bases align to TRBD2. Unmatched junction bases numbered 11, after V lost 3 bases and J lost 8 bases. Per germline, CDR1 LNHDA and CDR2 SQIVND (reference sequence). The CDR3 length is 16 residues. This CDR3 is CASSMGSGGPFDEQFF. The CDR3 DNA sequence: TGTGCCAGTAGTATGGGTAGCGGGGGCCCCTTTGATGAGCAGTTCTTC.

This chain connects TRBV5-4 to TRBJ1-1; 7 bases line up with TRBD1. With V trimmed by 0 bases and J by 7 bases, 6 bases remained unmatched. Per germline, CDR1 SGHNT and CDR2 YYREEE (reference sequence). The CDR3 loop spans 14 amino acids. Here the CDR3 reads CASSLDRGLIEAFF. The DNA of the CDR3 is TGTGCCAGCAGCTTGGACAGGGGCCTGATTGAAGCTTTCTTT.

This chain connects TRBV7-6 to TRBJ1-2; tentative D call: TRBD1 (6 bases). Germline V gene lookup returns CDR1 SGHVS and CDR2 FNYEAQ. The CDR3 totals 15 residues. Trimming cost V 5 bases and J 6 bases, with 19 bases left between them. The DNA for the CDR3 is TGTGCCAGCAGCCCCACCCGGGGGGCTCACCATGGCTACACCTTC. Translated, it gives CASSPTRGAHHGYTF. The variable domain in full, with the rest retrieved from reference TRBV7-6 and TRBJ1-2, is GAGVSQSPRYKVTKRGQDVALRCDPISGHVSLYWYRQALGQGPEFLTYFNYEAQQDKSGLPNDRFSAERPEGSISTLTIQRTEQRDSAMYRCASSPTRGAHHGYTFGSGTRLTVV.

This chain joins TRBV11-2 and TRBJ2-3; D possibly corresponds to TRBD2 (6 bases). CDR1 is SGHAT, CDR2 FQNNGV, per germline. The V end was cut by 1 base, the J end by 5 bases, with 13 bases between. The CDR3 covers 15 residues. In DNA form, the CDR3 reads TGTGCCAGCAGCTTAGCGAGACTAGACGTAGATACGCAGTATTTT. Translating it yields CASSLARLDVDTQYF.

This rearrangement joins TRBV19 to TRBJ2-3; 9 nucleotides match TRBD2. The ends lost 1 base at V and 3 bases at J; junction bases unmatched: 5. CDR3 length: 16 amino acids. Germline lookup yields CDR1 LNHDA and CDR2 SQIVND (reference sequence). The CDR3 is CASSIGVAGATDTQYF. Written as DNA, the CDR3 is TGTGCCAGTAGTATAGGGGTAGCGGGGGCAACAGATACGCAGTATTTT. The full variable domain, with the rest looked up from reference TRBV19 and TRBJ2-3, is DGGITQSPKYLFRKEGQNVTLSCEQNLNHDAMYWYRQDPGQGLRLIYYSQIVNDFQKGDIAEGYSVSREKKESFPLTVTSAQKNPTAFYLCASSIGVAGATDTQYFGPGTRLTVL.

This clone has only a few counts. As DNA, the CDR3 is TGTGCCTCAGCAGGCTACGAGCAGTACTTC. Translation: CASAGYEQYF. V gene TRBV2 combines with J gene TRBJ2-7; no clear D gene. In germline, CDR1 is SNHLY, CDR2 FYNNEI. This CDR3 spans 10 amino acids. V was pared by 11 bases and J by 3 bases, with 8 bases between.

This chain links TRBV19 with TRBJ1-1; the D is unclear. The germline V and J ends were trimmed by 3 bases and 4 bases, with 12 bases remaining between them. The CDR3 sequence is 14 residues long. CDR1 and CDR2 from the germline V gene are LNHDA and SQIVND (reference sequence). The CDR3 spells CASSITRRATEAFF. CDR3 coding DNA: TGTGCCAGTAGTATTACTAGGCGGGCCACTGAAGCTTTCTTT. The whole variable domain, remainder taken from reference TRBV19 and TRBJ1-1, is DGGITQSPKYLFRKEGQNVTLSCEQNLNHDAMYWYRQDPGQGLRLIYYSQIVNDFQKGDIAEGYSVSREKKESFPLTVTSAQKNPTAFYLCASSITRRATEAFFGQGTRLTVV.

J is TRBJ2-5 and V is TRBV15, with D tentatively TRBD2 (5 bases). The germline gives CDR1 LNHNV, CDR2 YYDKDF (reference sequence). This CDR3 comprises 13 residues. Between the trimmed V and J ends, which lost 8 bases and 7 bases, there was a span of 17 bases. In DNA form, the CDR3 reads TGTGCCACCGGAACCGGGGAGTCAGGGACCCAGTACTTC. It specifies CATGTGESGTQYF.

This clone was seen a single time. The J gene is TRBJ1-4, the V gene TRBV19; TRBD1 matches 7 bases. Unmatched junction bases numbered 7, after V lost 7 bases and J lost 5 bases. The germline gives CDR1 LNHDA, CDR2 SQIVND (reference sequence). The CDR3 totals 14 residues. The DNA of the CDR3 is TGTGCCAGTACCTGGGGACAGAAAAATGAAAAACTGTTTTTT. This translates into CASTWGQKNEKLFF.

The J gene is TRBJ1-5, the V gene TRBV5-1; 7 bases map to TRBD1. Germline V gene lookup returns CDR1 SGHRS and CDR2 YFSETQ. Germline trimming cut 0 bases from V and 7 bases from J; bases unmatched to any gene: 4. This CDR3 is 14 amino acids long. The CDR3 region has the DNA TGCGCCAGCAGCTTGGGACAGGGAGAACAGCCCCAGCATTTT. It translates to CASSLGQGEQPQHF.

The V gene is TRBV10-2, the J gene TRBJ1-1, with D possibly TRBD1 on 5 matching bases. V was clipped by 4 bases and J by 7 bases, with 10 bases between them. CDR3 length equals 12 residues. Germline CDR1 reads WSHSY; CDR2 reads SAAADI. This CDR3 reads CASSGQLIEAFF. The CDR3 nucleotides are TGCGCCAGCAGTGGACAGTTGATTGAAGCTTTCTTT.